This TCR beta chain appears in the sequencing data of a study of blood T cell repertoires in COVID-19. Germline CDR1 reads SGDLS; CDR2 reads YYNGEE. V was cut by 2 bases and J by 8 bases, with 10 bases left in between. The CDR3 covers 12 residues. The data were produced by immunoSEQ multiplex PCR, yet TCRdb's version contains in-frame clones alone and is incomplete. The data hold 300,000 to 400,000 clones, with 75% to 90% observed a single time. This sequence was found in a man aged 30 to 39 who had recovered from COVID-19. Sequences were obtained from PBMCs or T cells enriched from blood (not recorded which). The chain joins TRBV9 to TRBJ1-2; D call uncertain. The CDR3 DNA reads as TGTGCCAGCAGCGTGACGGGTGAAGGCTACACCTTC. Translated: CASSVTGEGYTF.